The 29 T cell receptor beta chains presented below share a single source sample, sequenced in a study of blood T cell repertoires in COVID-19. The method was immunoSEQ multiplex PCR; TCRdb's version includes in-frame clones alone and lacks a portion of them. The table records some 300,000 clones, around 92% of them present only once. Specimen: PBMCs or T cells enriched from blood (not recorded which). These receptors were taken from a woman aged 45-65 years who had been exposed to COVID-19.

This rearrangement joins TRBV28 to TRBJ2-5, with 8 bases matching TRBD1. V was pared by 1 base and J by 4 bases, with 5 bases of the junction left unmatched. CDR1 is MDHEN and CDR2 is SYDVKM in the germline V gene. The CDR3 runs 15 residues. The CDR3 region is CASSLYSGQVETQYF. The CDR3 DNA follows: TGTGCCAGCAGTTTATATTCGGGACAGGTAGAGACCCAGTACTTC.

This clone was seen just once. The CDR3 sequence: CASSIGYGSGGTQFF. CDR3 DNA sequence: TGTGCCAGTAGTATCGGCTACGGGAGCGGGGGAACGCAGTTCTTC. The chain employs TRBV19 and TRBJ2-1; 8 bases fit TRBD2. CDR3 size: 15 residues. Germline lookup yields CDR1 LNHDA and CDR2 SQIVND (reference sequence). V lost 3 bases to trimming and J lost 12 bases; unmatched junction nucleotides: 13.

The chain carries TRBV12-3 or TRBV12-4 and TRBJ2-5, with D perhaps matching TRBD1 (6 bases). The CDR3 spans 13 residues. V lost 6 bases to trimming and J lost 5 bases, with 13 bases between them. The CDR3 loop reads CASSRDRSETQYF. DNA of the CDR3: TGTGCCAGCAGCCGAGACAGGAGCGAGACCCAGTACTTC.

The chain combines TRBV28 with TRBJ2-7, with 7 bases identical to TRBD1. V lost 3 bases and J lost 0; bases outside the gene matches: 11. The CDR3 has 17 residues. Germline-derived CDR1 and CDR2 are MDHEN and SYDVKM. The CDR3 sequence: CASSFSGSRDSSYEQYF. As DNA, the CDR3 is TGTGCCAGCAGTTTTTCTGGAAGTCGGGACAGCTCCTACGAGCAGTACTTC.

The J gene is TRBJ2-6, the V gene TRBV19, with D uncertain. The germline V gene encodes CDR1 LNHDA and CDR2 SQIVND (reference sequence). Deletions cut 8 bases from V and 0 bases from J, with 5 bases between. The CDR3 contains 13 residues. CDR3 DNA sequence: TGTGCCAGTCGGTACTCTGGGGCCAACGTCCTGACTTTC. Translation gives CASRYSGANVLTF.

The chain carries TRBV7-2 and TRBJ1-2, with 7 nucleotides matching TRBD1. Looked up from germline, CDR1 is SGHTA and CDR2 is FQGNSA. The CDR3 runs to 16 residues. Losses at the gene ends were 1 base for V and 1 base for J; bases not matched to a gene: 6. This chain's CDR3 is CASSLVGTDINYGYTF. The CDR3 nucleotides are TGTGCCAGCAGCTTAGTTGGGACAGATATTAACTATGGCTACACCTTC. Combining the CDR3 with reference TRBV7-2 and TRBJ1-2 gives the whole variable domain GAGVSQSPSNKVTEKGKDVELRCDPISGHTALYWYRQSLGQGLEFLIYFQGNSAPDKSGLPSDRFSAERTGGSVSTLTIQRTQQEDSAVYLCASSLVGTDINYGYTFGSGTRLTVV.

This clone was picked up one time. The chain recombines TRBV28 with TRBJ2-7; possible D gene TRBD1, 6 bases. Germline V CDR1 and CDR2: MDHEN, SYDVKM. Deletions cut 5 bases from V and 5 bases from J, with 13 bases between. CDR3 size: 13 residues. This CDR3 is CASSRDNVNEQYF. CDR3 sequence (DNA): TGTGCCAGCAGTCGGGACAACGTTAACGAGCAGTACTTC.

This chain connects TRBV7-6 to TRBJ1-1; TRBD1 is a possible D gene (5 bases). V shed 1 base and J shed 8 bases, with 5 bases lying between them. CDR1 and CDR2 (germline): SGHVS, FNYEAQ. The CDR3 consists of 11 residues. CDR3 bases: TGTGCCAGCAGCTTAGGACAGGAAGCTTTCTTT. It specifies CASSLGQEAFF.

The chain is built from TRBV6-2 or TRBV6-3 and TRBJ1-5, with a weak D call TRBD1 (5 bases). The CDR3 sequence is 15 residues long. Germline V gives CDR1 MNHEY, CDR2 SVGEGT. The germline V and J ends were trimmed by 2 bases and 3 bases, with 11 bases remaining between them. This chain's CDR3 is CASSYRGGVNQPQHF. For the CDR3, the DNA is TGTGCCAGCAGTTACCGGGGGGGGGTCAATCAGCCCCAGCATTTT.

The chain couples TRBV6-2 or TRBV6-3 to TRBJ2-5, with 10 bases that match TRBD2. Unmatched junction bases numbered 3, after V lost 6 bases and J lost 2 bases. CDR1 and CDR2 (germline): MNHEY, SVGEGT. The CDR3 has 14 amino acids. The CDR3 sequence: CASSRTSGQETQYF. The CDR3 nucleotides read TGTGCCAGCAGCAGGACTAGCGGACAAGAGACCCAGTACTTC.

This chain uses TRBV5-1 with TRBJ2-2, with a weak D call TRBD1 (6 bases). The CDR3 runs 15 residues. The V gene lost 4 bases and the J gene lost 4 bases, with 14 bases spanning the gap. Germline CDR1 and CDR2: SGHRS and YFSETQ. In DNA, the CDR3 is TGCGCCAGCAGCCCACAGGGTCTACTCACCGGGGAGCTGTTTTTT. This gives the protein CASSPQGLLTGELFF.

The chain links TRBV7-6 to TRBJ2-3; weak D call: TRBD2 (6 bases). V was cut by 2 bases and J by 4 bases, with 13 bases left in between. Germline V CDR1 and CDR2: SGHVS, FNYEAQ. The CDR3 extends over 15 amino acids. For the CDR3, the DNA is TGTGCCAGCAGCTTAACCGGGGGAGGTGCAGATACGCAGTATTTT. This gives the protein CASSLTGGGADTQYF.

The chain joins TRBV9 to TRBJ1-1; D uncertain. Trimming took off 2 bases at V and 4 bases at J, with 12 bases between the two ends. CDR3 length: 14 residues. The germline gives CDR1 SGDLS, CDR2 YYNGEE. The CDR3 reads CASSVDGASTEAFF. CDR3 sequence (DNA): TGTGCCAGCAGCGTCGACGGAGCGAGCACTGAAGCTTTCTTT.

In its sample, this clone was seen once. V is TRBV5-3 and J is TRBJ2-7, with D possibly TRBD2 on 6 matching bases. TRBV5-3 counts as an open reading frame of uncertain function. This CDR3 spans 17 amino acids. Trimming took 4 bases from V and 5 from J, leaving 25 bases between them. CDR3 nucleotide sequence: TGTGCCAGAAGCCCCTTCATGCAGGCGGGGCTAGGGGACGAGCAGTACTTC. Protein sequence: CARSPFMQAGLGDEQYF.

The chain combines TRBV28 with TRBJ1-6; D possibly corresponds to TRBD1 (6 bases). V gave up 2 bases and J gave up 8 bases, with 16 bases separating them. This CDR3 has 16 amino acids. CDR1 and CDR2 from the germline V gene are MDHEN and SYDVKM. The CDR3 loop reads CASSLQGGVYHSPLHF. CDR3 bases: TGTGCCAGCAGTTTACAAGGGGGGGTATACCATTCACCCCTCCACTTT.

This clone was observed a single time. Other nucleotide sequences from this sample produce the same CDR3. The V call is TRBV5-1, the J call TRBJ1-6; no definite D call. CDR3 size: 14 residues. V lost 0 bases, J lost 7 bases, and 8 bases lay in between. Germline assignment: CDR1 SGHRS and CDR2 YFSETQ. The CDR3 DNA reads TGCGCCAGCAGCTTGGACAGATCAAATTCACCCCTCCACTTT. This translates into CASSLDRSNSPLHF.

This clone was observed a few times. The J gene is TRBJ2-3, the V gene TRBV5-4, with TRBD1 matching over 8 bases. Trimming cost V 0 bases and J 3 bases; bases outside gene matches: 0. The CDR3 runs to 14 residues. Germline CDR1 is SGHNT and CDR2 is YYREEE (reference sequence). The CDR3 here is CASSLDRGTDTQYF. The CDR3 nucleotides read TGTGCCAGCAGCTTGGACAGGGGGACAGATACGCAGTATTTT.

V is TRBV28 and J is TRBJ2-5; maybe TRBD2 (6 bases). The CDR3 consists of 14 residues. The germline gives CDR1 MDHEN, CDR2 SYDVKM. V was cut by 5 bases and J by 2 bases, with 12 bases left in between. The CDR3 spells CASSTSGLQETQYF. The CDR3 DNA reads TGTGCCAGCAGTACCTCGGGACTGCAAGAGACCCAGTACTTC.

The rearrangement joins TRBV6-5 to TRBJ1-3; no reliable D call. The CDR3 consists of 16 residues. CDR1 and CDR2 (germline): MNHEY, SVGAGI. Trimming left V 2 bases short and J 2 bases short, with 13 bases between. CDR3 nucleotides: TGTGCCAGCAGTTACCTTGGAACTAGCCCTGGAAACACCATATATTTT. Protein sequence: CASSYLGTSPGNTIYF.

In DNA form, the CDR3 reads TGTGCCAGCAGTTTGCCGGGACTGAATAATTCACCCCTCCACTTT. It codes for CASSLPGLNNSPLHF. The chain links TRBV28 to TRBJ1-6, with a tentative D call TRBD1 (5 bases). Trimming took 3 bases from V and 5 from J, leaving 11 bases between them. The CDR3 loop spans 15 amino acids. The germline CDR1 and CDR2 sequences are MDHEN and SYDVKM.

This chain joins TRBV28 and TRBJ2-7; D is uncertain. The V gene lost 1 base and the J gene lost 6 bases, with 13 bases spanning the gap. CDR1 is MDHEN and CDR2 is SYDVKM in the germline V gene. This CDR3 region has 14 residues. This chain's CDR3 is CASSLSLGSTEQYF. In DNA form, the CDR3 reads TGTGCCAGCAGTTTATCCTTGGGTAGCACCGAGCAGTACTTC.

The CDR3 DNA follows: TGTGCCAGCCCGGAACCGGGACAGGGGGCGAGTGGCTACACCTTC. It is translated as CASPEPGQGASGYTF. The chain has TRBV6-5 and TRBJ1-2; 12 bases match TRBD1. V lost 8 bases and J lost 7; bases outside the gene matches: 11. CDR1 and CDR2 (germline): MNHEY, SVGAGI. The CDR3 totals 15 residues.

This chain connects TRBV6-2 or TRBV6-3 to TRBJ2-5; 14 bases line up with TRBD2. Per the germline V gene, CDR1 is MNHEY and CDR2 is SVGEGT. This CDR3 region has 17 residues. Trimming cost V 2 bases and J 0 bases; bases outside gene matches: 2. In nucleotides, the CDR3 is TGTGCCAGCAGTTACCGACTAGCGGGGGGGAACCAAGAGACCCAGTACTTC. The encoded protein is CASSYRLAGGNQETQYF.

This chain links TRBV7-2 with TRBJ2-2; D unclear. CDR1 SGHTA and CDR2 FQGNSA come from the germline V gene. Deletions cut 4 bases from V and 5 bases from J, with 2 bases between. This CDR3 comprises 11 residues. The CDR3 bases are TGTGCCAGCAGCTCTACCGGGGAGCTGTTTTTT. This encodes CASSSTGELFF.

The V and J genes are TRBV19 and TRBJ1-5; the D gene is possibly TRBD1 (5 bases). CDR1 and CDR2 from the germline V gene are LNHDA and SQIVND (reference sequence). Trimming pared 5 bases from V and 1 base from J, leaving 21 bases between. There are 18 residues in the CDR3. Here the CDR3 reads CASSPVGTGGKSNQPQHF. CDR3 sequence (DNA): TGTGCCAGTAGTCCGGTAGGGACCGGGGGGAAAAGCAATCAGCCCCAGCATTTT.

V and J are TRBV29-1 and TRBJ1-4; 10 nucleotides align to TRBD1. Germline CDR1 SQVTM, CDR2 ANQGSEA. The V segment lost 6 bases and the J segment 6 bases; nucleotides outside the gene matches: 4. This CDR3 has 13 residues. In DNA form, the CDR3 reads TGCAGCGTCCTCGGACAGGGGGATGAAAAACTGTTTTTT. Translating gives CSVLGQGDEKLFF.

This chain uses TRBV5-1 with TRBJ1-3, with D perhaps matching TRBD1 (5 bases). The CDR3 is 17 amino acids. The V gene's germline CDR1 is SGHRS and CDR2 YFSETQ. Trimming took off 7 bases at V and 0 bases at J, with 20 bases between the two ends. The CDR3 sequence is CASAESLDGGSGNTIYF. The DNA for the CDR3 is TGCGCCAGCGCCGAGTCTTTGGACGGGGGCTCTGGAAACACCATATATTTT.

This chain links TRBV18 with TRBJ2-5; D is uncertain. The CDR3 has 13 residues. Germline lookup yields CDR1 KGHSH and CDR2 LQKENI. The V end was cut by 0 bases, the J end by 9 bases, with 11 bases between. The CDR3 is CASSPPGQAPQYF. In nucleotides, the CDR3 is TGTGCCAGCTCACCACCAGGCCAGGCGCCCCAGTACTTC.

The CDR3, as DNA: TGTGCCAGCAGGCCGGGGACAGAAGAGACCCAGTACTTC. This gives the protein CASRPGTEETQYF. The chain uses TRBV28 and TRBJ2-5; 7 bases agree with TRBD1. There are 13 residues in the CDR3. V lost 6 bases and J lost 3; bases outside the gene matches: 4. Germline V CDR1 and CDR2: MDHEN, SYDVKM.